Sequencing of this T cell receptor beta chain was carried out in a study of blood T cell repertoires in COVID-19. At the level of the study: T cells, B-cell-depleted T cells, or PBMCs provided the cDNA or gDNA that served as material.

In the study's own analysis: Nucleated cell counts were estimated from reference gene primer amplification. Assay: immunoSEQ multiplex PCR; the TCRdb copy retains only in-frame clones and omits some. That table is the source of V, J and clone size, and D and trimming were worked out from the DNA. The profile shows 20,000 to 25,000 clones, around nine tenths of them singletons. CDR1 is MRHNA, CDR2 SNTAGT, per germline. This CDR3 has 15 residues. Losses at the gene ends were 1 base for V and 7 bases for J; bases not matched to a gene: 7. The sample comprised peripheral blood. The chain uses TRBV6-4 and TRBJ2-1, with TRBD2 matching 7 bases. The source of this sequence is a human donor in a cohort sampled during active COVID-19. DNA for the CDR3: TGTGCCAGCAGTGACTTAACGGGGGGTAAGAATGAGCAGTTCTTC. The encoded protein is CASSDLTGGKNEQFF.